This entry lists 8 T cell receptor beta chains sequenced from one sample in a study of cytomegalovirus exposure and HLA in healthy donors. The study ran its PCR with 60 Vbeta and 13 Jbeta primers. The repertoire was sequenced with immunoSEQ multiplex PCR; TCRdb's copy has only in-frame clones and lacks some. In the table there are fewer than 200,000 clones, 70% to 80% of which are singletons. The sequenced sample was PBMCs. The receptor set was obtained from a man aged 55 to 69 in good health and CMV-seronegative.

The genes are TRBV5-1 and TRBJ2-1; perhaps TRBD2 as D (10 bases). This CDR3 contains 18 residues. V was trimmed by 1 base and J by 7 bases, leaving 24 bases between them. The germline V gene encodes CDR1 SGHRS and CDR2 YFSETQ. The CDR3 nucleotides are TGCGCCAGCAGCTTGACAGGGGGCCTAGCGGGAGATGCGAATGAGCAGTTCTTC. Protein: CASSLTGGLAGDANEQFF.

Here the CDR3 reads CASSLEHRGEQFF. CDR3 nucleotides: TGCGCCAGCAGCTTGGAACATAGGGGTGAGCAGTTCTTC. The rearrangement uses TRBV5-1 and TRBJ2-1; tentatively, D is TRBD1 (5 bases). The V gene's germline CDR1 is SGHRS and CDR2 YFSETQ. This CDR3 is 13 amino acids long. The V end was cut by 0 bases, the J end by 9 bases, with 10 bases between. Looking up the rest from reference TRBV5-1 and TRBJ2-1 gives the full variable domain: KAGVTQTPRYLIKTRGQQVTLSCSPISGHRSVSWYQQTPGQGLQFLFEYFSETQRNKGNFPGRFSGRQFSNSRSEMNVSTLELGDSALYLCASSLEHRGEQFFGPGTRLTVL.

The CDR3 DNA follows: TGTGCCAGCAGCCGAGACCTATCCGGGACAGGGAAAGAGACCCAGTACTTC. Residues: CASSRDLSGTGKETQYF. This rearrangement joins TRBV13 to TRBJ2-5, with TRBD1 matching 9 bases. This CDR3 has 17 residues. CDR1 and CDR2 from the germline V gene are PRHDT and FYEKMQ (reference sequence). V dropped 5 bases and J dropped 3; count of bases not matched to a gene: 13.

This clone was observed a few times. The chain couples TRBV30 to TRBJ2-7, with TRBD2 as a possible D gene (5 bases). Trimming removed 4 bases at V and 2 bases at J, with 9 bases between. The CDR3 spans 12 residues. Germline V CDR1 and CDR2: GTSNPN, SVGIG (reference sequence). The CDR3 coding sequence is TGTGCCTGGAATGCGGGTCCCTACGAGCAGTACTTC. It encodes CAWNAGPYEQYF.

The rearrangement uses TRBV27 and TRBJ2-5; D unclear. The CDR3 consists of 15 residues. Deletions cut 3 bases from V and 2 bases from J, with 13 bases between. Germline assignment: CDR1 MNHEY and CDR2 SMNVEV (reference sequence). The CDR3 sequence: CASSFSAPVQETQYF. The CDR3 DNA is TGTGCCAGCAGTTTCAGTGCACCCGTACAAGAGACCCAGTACTTC.

As to this clone: The sample has other DNA sequences that encode this CDR3 too. This rearrangement joins TRBV10-3 to TRBJ2-7; TRBD1 is a possible D gene (7 bases). Trimming pared 4 bases from V and 3 bases from J, leaving 10 bases between. The CDR3 has 13 amino acids. Germline-derived CDR1 and CDR2 are ENHRY and SYGVKD. The CDR3 is CAISVQGGYEQYF. CDR3 DNA: TGTGCCATCAGTGTTCAGGGGGGCTACGAGCAGTACTTC.

V usage is TRBV5-4 and J usage is TRBJ1-1; a possible D gene is TRBD1 (6 bases). Trimming removed 2 bases from V and 6 bases from J, with 23 bases in between. The CDR3 is 17 amino acids. The germline V gene encodes CDR1 SGHNT and CDR2 YYREEE (reference sequence). Here the CDR3 reads CASSLTHTQGKGAEAFF. The CDR3 bases are TGTGCCAGCAGCTTAACACATACGCAGGGGAAGGGGGCTGAAGCTTTCTTT.

This chain joins TRBV4-2 and TRBJ1-5, with D tentatively TRBD1 (5 bases). V shed 0 bases and J shed 9 bases, with 18 bases lying between them. This CDR3 has 16 residues. Germline V gives CDR1 LGHNA, CDR2 YNFKEQ. In DNA form, the CDR3 reads TGTGCCAGCAGCCAAGACTTTAGGGGCCAAGCAGGGCCCCAGCATTTT. Translating it yields CASSQDFRGQAGPQHF.